These 12 T cell receptor beta chains originate from one sample sequenced in a study of blood T cell repertoires in COVID-19. Measured with immunoSEQ multiplex PCR; TCRdb has only the in-frame clones, and not every one. The sample carries 34,000 or so clones, around 80% recorded once. Sample: peripheral blood. The receptor source for this set is an older man with acute or convalescent COVID-19.

For this clone: Additional DNA sequences in this sample encode the identical CDR3. J is TRBJ2-5 and V is TRBV5-1; 11 bases match TRBD1. The CDR3 length is 16 residues. Germline V CDR1 and CDR2: SGHRS, YFSETQ. V lost 4 bases, J lost 0 bases, and 5 bases stayed unmatched. CDR3 loop: CASSPGTGGYQETQYF. CDR3 nucleotides: TGCGCCAGCAGCCCGGGGACAGGGGGTTACCAAGAGACCCAGTACTTC.

Written as DNA, the CDR3 is TGTGCCAGCAGCACGGGACAGGGAGCGATATTGAATGAGCAGTTCTTC. This codes for CASSTGQGAILNEQFF. The chain employs TRBV5-4 and TRBJ2-1, with 9 bases identical to TRBD1. The CDR3 has 16 residues. Germline loops: CDR1 SGHNT, CDR2 YYREEE (reference sequence). Germline trimming cut 4 bases from V and 7 bases from J; bases unmatched to any gene: 12.

The genes are TRBV7-2 and TRBJ1-5; maybe TRBD1 (5 bases). The CDR3 is made up of 14 amino acids. Germline-derived CDR1 and CDR2 are SGHTA and FQGNSA. V was clipped by 5 bases and J by 3 bases, with 11 bases between them. The CDR3 nucleotides read TGTGCCAGCAGCCCGGGGGGGTACAATCAGCCCCAGCATTTT. It is translated as CASSPGGYNQPQHF.

V usage is TRBV7-2 and J usage is TRBJ1-2; 8 nucleotides line up with TRBD1. The CDR3 has 13 amino acids. V lost 5 bases to trimming and J lost 5 bases; unmatched junction nucleotides: 4. Germline V lookup: CDR1 SGHTA, CDR2 FQGNSA. The CDR3 region is CASSRDRTYGYTF. The CDR3 DNA is TGTGCCAGCAGCCGGGACAGGACTTATGGCTACACCTTC.

J is TRBJ2-1 and V is TRBV19; 9 bases match TRBD2. The V gene end was trimmed by 7 bases and the J gene end by 7 bases; junction bases not matched to a gene: 11. The CDR3 is 15 amino acids. Looked up from germline, CDR1 is LNHDA and CDR2 is SQIVND (reference sequence). The CDR3 nucleotides are TGTGCCAGTACTTCGACTAGCGGTGGGTGGAATGAGCAGTTCTTC. Protein sequence: CASTSTSGGWNEQFF.

The V and J genes are TRBV18 and TRBJ2-7, with 7 nucleotides matching TRBD1. After removal of 0 bases from V and 6 bases from J, the junction contained 8 bases not matched to a gene. This CDR3 is 15 amino acids long. Germline CDR1 and CDR2: KGHSH and LQKENI. CDR3 loop: CASSPPQGGASEQYF. In DNA form, the CDR3 reads TGTGCCAGCTCACCACCGCAAGGGGGCGCAAGCGAGCAGTACTTC.

This clone was recorded only once. The chain recombines TRBV5-6 with TRBJ2-3, with 8 bases identical to TRBD1. This CDR3 has 15 amino acids. In germline, CDR1 is SGHDT, CDR2 YYEEEE. V lost 0 bases to trimming and J lost 4 bases; unmatched junction nucleotides: 4. Here the CDR3 DNA reads TGTGCCAGCAGCTTGGGACAGGGGAATCCAGATACGCAGTATTTT. Encoded protein: CASSLGQGNPDTQYF. Together with reference TRBV5-6 and TRBJ2-3, the CDR3 gives the full variable domain: DAGVTQSPTHLIKTRGQQVTLRCSPKSGHDTVSWYQQALGQGPQFIFQYYEEEERQRGNFPDRFSGHQFPNYSSELNVNALLLGDSALYLCASSLGQGNPDTQYFGPGTRLTVL.

This clone was seen only a few times. The V gene is TRBV6-5, the J gene TRBJ1-1, with a weak D call TRBD1 (5 bases). CDR3 size: 15 residues. Germline V gene lookup returns CDR1 MNHEY and CDR2 SVGAGI. V gave up 2 bases and J gave up 0 bases, with 10 bases separating them. The CDR3 sequence: CASSYGRQMNTEAFF. The CDR3 DNA reads TGTGCCAGCAGTTACGGGCGACAGATGAACACTGAAGCTTTCTTT.

This clone was recorded a few times. The rearrangement joins TRBV18 to TRBJ2-7, with 9 nucleotides matching TRBD1. J lost 3 bases, V lost 6 bases, and 6 bases had no gene match. Germline lookup yields CDR1 KGHSH and CDR2 LQKENI. The CDR3 has 14 residues. The chain's CDR3 is CASSPGTGHYEQYF. CDR3 nucleotide sequence: TGTGCCAGCTCTCCCGGGACAGGGCACTACGAGCAGTACTTC. Variable domain in full (rest from reference TRBV18 and TRBJ2-7): NAGVMQNPRHLVRRRGQEARLRCSPMKGHSHVYWYRQLPEEGLKFMVYLQKENIIDESGMPKERFSAEFPKEGPSILRIQQVVRGDSAAYFCASSPGTGHYEQYFGPGTRLTVT.

The gene calls are TRBV27 and TRBJ1-2; D not resolved. Per the germline V gene, CDR1 is MNHEY and CDR2 is SMNVEV (reference sequence). The V end lost 0 bases, the J end lost 7 bases, and 9 bases lay between the germline ends. The CDR3 runs 13 residues. Written as DNA, the CDR3 is TGTGCCAGCAGTTTATCCGCCGGAGGTGGCTACACCTTC. It translates to CASSLSAGGGYTF.

V gene TRBV6-5 combines with J gene TRBJ1-6; D may be TRBD1 (6 bases). This CDR3 comprises 15 residues. In germline, CDR1 is MNHEY, CDR2 SVGAGI. Trimming shortened V by 4 bases and J by 8 bases, and 15 bases separated the two germline ends. The CDR3 loop is CASSSSTGVYSPLHF. DNA for the CDR3: TGTGCCAGCAGTTCCTCGACAGGAGTCTATTCACCCCTCCACTTT.

V and J are TRBV5-5 and TRBJ1-4, with a weak D call TRBD1 (5 bases). In germline, CDR1 is SGHKS, CDR2 YYEKEE (reference sequence). V gave up 5 bases and J gave up 7 bases, with 15 bases separating them. The CDR3 is 14 amino acids. The CDR3 sequence: CASSPRVQTEKLFF. The CDR3 DNA follows: TGTGCCAGCAGTCCCAGGGTACAGACTGAAAAACTGTTTTTT.